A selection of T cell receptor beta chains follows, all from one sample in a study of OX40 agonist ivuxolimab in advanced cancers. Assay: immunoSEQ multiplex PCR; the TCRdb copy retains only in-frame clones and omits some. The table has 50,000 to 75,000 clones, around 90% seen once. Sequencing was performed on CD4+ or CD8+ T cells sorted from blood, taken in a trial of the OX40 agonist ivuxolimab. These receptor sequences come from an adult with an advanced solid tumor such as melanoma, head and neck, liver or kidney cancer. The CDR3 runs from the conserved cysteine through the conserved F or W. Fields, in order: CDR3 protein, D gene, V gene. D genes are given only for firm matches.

CDR3: CASSPLTNEKLFF; D: NA; V: TRBV18
CDR3: CASSPGSSWGYTF; D: NA; V: TRBV18
CDR3: CASSRGGTGNQPQHF; D: NA; V: TRBV21-1
CDR3: CASSVGGTSETQYF; D: NA; V: TRBV7-2
CDR3: CASSLFNSPLHF; D: NA; V: TRBV27
CDR3: CASGGAMDEQYF; D: NA; V: TRBV2
CDR3: CASSSGEGPTYNEQFF; D: NA; V: TRBV19
CDR3: CATSGGDSSTDTQYF; D: NA; V: TRBV15
CDR3: CASVGLNTEAFF; D: NA; V: TRBV28
CDR3: CASSPTRGANTGELFF; D: NA; V: TRBV18
CDR3: CASSTGDNTGELFF; D: NA; V: TRBV19
CDR3: CAWSVLGGGYNEQFF; D: NA; V: TRBV30
CDR3: CASSQDRQGFQPQHF; D: NA; V: TRBV4-1
CDR3: CASSTNLMVTNSPLHF; D: NA; V: TRBV7-9
CDR3: CASSLNSPGGAGAETQYF; D: TRBD2; V: TRBV7-2
CDR3: CASSSLAGAYNEQFF; D: TRBD2; V: TRBV7-8
CDR3: CASSEANYEQYF; D: NA; V: TRBV6-1
CDR3: CAWSVGGTSNQPQHF; D: NA; V: TRBV30
CDR3: CASSPRAETTDTQYF; D: NA; V: TRBV5-4
CDR3: CASGSNVDGELFF; D: NA; V: TRBV12-5
CDR3: CSVSEQGRTGELFF; D: TRBD1; V: TRBV29-1
CDR3: CASSQPAGNTGELFF; D: NA; V: TRBV5-5
CDR3: CAISESETGGIEQYF; D: TRBD1; V: TRBV10-3
CDR3: CASSLGGTSTDTQYF; D: NA; V: TRBV5-1
CDR3: CASSDSDNNEQFF; D: NA; V: TRBV6-4
CDR3: CASSLGTSNEQFF; D: TRBD2; V: TRBV5-1
CDR3: CASRSTGTLQFF; D: NA; V: TRBV11-2
CDR3: CASSYFDTQYF; D: NA; V: TRBV6-5
CDR3: CASSPVSGGFKTYEQYF; D: TRBD1; V: TRBV5-6
CDR3: CASSKRLAEFSYNEQFF; D: TRBD2; V: TRBV2
CDR3: CASSRQAFYEQYF; D: NA; V: TRBV18
CDR3: CASGTGTGDEKLFF; D: TRBD1; V: TRBV28
CDR3: CASSSYRGGTGELFF; D: TRBD1; V: TRBV7-2
CDR3: CASSVEGGKGETQYF; D: NA; V: TRBV9
CDR3: CASSYQERDSPLHF; D: NA; V: TRBV6-5
CDR3: CASSFSGTYGYTF; D: NA; V: TRBV28
CDR3: CAWTLGGASEKLFF; D: NA; V: TRBV30
CDR3: CASSQGLAGVPNTGELFF; D: TRBD2; V: TRBV11-2
CDR3: CAIRGDDNSPLHF; D: TRBD1; V: TRBV6-6
CDR3: CASSILGGSHSGNTIYF; D: NA; V: TRBV19
CDR3: CASSMAQGETQYF; D: NA; V: TRBV19
CDR3: CASSQTGGYEQYF; D: TRBD1; V: TRBV18
CDR3: CASRSGLVSNQPQHF; D: NA; V: TRBV6-5
CDR3: CASRITGDTEAFF; D: TRBD1; V: TRBV5-1
CDR3: CASSMTASGSPLHF; D: NA; V: TRBV2
CDR3: CASSTPVKTGAIHYEQYF; D: TRBD1; V: TRBV19
CDR3: CATSRGHSQGGTEAFF; D: TRBD1; V: TRBV15
CDR3: CATSEGRNYGYTF; D: NA; V: TRBV6-1
CDR3: CASSPGTAKETQYF; D: TRBD1; V: TRBV7-9
CDR3: CASSKEDTGGYNEQFF; D: NA; V: TRBV21-1
CDR3: CASNNRGDKNIQYF; D: TRBD1; V: TRBV19
CDR3: CASRQGPLNSPLHF; D: NA; V: TRBV19